This TCR beta chain was obtained from a study of blood T cell repertoires in COVID-19. Study as a whole: COVID-19 samples collected from the United States, Italy and Spain covered acute and convalescent phases.

Participants came from about 23 US areas, aged about 18 to 95 years. In Cohort 3, a recovered donor had either two negative PCRs, clearance, or symptom resolution. Per the authors' pipeline: Amplifying reference gene primers gave estimates of nucleated cell counts. Assay: immunoSEQ multiplex PCR; the TCRdb copy retains only in-frame clones and omits some. From that table come the V and J calls and clone size; the DNA was used to work out D and trimming. Of around 290,000 clones in the sample, approximately 86% are singletons; the top ten hold about 2.7%. Germline CDR1 MDHEN, CDR2 SYDVKM. V was pared by 6 bases and J by 10 bases, with 8 bases of the junction left unmatched. The CDR3 contains 13 residues.

The sequencing input was PBMCs or T cells enriched from blood (not recorded which). The chain combines TRBV28 with TRBJ1-4, with 7 bases that match TRBD1. The TCR comes from a woman younger than 35 who had recovered from COVID-19. The CDR3 region is CASRPTGLVKLFF. DNA of the CDR3: TGTGCCAGCAGGCCGACAGGGTTGGTAAAACTGTTTTTT.